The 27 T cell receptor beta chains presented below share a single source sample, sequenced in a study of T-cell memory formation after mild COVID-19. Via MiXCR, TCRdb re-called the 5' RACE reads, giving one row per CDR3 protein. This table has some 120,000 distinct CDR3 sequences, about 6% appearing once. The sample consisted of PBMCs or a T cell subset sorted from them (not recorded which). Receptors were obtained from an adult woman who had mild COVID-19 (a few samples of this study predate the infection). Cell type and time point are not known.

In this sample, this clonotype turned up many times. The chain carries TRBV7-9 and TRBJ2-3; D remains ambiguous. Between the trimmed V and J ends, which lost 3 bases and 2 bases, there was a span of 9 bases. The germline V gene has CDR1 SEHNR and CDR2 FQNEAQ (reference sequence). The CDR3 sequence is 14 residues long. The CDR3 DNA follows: TGTGCCAGCAGCTTTGAAGAGTTCACAGATACGCAGTATTTT. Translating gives CASSFEEFTDTQYF.

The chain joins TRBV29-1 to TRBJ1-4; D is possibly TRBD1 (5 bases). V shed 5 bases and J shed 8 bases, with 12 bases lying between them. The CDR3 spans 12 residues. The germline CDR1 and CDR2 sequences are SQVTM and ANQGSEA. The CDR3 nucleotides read TGCAGCGTTCGTGCGGACAACGAAAAACTGTTTTTT. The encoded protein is CSVRADNEKLFF.

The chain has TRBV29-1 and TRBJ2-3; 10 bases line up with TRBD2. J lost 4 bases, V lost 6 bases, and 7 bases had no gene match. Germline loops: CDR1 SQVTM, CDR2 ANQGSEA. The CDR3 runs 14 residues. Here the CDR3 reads CSVIAGGAADTQYF. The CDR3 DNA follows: TGCAGCGTGATAGCGGGAGGTGCGGCAGATACGCAGTATTTT.

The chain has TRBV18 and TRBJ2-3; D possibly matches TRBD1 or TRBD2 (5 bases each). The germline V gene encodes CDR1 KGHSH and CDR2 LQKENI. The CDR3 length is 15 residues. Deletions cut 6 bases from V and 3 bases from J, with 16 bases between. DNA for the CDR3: TGTGCCAGCTCGCCGGGGCAGGTGAGGACAGATACGCAGTATTTT. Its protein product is CASSPGQVRTDTQYF.

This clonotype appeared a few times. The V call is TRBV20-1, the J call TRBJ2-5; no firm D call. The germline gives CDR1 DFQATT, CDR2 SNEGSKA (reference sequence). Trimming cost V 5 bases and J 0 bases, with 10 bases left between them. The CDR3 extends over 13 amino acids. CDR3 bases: TGCAGTGCTCTGTCCCGATACCAAGAGACCCAGTACTTC. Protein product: CSALSRYQETQYF.

The CDR3 region is CASTLAEEQFF. The CDR3 region has the DNA TGTGCCAGCACACTAGCGGAAGAGCAGTTCTTC. V gene TRBV6-2 or TRBV6-3 combines with J gene TRBJ2-1; 8 nucleotides line up with TRBD2. There are 11 residues in the CDR3. The V gene's germline CDR1 is MNHEY and CDR2 SVGEGT. V lost 7 bases to trimming and J lost 10 bases; unmatched junction nucleotides: 3.

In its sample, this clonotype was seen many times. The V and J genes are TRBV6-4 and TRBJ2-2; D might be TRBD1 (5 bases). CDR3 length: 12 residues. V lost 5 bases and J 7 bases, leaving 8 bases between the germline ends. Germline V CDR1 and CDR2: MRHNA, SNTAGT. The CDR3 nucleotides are TGTGCCAGCAGTTCAGGGTTCGGGGAGCTGTTTTTT. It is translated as CASSSGFGELFF.

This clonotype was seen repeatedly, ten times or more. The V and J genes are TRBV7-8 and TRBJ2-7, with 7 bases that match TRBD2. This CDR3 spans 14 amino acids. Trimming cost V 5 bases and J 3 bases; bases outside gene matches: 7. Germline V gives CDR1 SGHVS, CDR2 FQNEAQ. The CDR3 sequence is CASSGGEGYYEQYF. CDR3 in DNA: TGTGCCAGCAGCGGTGGGGAGGGATACTACGAGCAGTACTTC.

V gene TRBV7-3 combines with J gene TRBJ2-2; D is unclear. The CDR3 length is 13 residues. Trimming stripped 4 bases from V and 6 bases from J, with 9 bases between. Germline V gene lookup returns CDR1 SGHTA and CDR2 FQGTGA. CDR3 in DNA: TGTGCCAGCAGCTCCACGAGGCCCGGGGAGCTGTTTTTT. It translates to CASSSTRPGELFF.

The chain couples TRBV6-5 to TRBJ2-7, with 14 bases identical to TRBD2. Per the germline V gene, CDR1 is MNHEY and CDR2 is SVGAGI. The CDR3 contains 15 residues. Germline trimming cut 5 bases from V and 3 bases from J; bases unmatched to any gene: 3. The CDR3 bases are TGTGCCAGCAGTGTCGGGACTAGCGGGAGCTACGAGCAGTACTTC. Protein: CASSVGTSGSYEQYF.

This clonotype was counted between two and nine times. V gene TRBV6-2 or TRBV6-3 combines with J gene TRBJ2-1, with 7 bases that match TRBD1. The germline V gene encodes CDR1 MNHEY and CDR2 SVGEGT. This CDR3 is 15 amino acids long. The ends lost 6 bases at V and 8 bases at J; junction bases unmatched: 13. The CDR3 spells CASSLTGLAGDEQFF. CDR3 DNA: TGTGCCAGCAGCTTGACAGGGTTGGCCGGCGATGAGCAGTTCTTC.

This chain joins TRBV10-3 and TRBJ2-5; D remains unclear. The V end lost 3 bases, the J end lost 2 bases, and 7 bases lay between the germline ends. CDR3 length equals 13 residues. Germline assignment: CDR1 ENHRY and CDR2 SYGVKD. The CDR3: CAISELGQETQYF. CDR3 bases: TGTGCCATCAGTGAATTGGGGCAAGAGACCCAGTACTTC.

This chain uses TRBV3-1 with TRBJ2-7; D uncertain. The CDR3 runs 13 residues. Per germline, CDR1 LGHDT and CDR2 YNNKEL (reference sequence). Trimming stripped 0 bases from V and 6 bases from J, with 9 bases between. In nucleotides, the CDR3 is TGTGCCAGCAGCCAAGACCTGAGAGGCGAGCAGTACTTC. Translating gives CASSQDLRGEQYF.

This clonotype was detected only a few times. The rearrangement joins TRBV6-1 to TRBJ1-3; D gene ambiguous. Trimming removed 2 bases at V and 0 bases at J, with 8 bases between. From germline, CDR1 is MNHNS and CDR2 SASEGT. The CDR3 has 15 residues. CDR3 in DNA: TGTGCCAGCAGTGAATCGGGGAGCTCTGGAAACACCATATATTTT. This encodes CASSESGSSGNTIYF.

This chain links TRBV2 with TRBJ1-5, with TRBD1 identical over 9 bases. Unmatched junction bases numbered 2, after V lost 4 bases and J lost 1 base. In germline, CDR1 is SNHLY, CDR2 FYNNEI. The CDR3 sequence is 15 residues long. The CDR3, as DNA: TGTGCCAGCAGTGTGGACAGGGGAAGCAATCAGCCCCAGCATTTT. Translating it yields CASSVDRGSNQPQHF.

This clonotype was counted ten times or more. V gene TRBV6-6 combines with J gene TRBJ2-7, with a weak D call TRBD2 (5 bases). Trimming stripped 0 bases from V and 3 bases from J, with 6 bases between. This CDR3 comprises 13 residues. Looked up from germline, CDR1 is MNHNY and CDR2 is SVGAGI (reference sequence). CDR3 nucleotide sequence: TGTGCCAGCAGTTACTCAGACTACTACGAGCAGTACTTC. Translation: CASSYSDYYEQYF.

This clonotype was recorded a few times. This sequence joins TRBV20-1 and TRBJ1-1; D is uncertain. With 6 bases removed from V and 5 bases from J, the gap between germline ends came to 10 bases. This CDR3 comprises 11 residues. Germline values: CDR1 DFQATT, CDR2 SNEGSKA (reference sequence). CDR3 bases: TGCAGTGCAAAACTACAGACTGAAGCTTTCTTT. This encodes CSAKLQTEAFF.

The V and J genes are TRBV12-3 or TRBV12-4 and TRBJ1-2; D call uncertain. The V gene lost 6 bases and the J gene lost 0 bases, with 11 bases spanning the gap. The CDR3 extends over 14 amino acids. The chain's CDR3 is CASSLPWPNYGYTF. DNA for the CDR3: TGTGCCAGCAGCCTCCCTTGGCCTAACTATGGCTACACCTTC.

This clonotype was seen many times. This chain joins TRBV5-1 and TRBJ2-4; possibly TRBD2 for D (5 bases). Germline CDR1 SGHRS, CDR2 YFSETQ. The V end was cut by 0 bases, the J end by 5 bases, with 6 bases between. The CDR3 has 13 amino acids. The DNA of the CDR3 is TGCGCCAGCAGCTTGGCCGGGGAAAACATTCAGTACTTC. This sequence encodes CASSLAGENIQYF.

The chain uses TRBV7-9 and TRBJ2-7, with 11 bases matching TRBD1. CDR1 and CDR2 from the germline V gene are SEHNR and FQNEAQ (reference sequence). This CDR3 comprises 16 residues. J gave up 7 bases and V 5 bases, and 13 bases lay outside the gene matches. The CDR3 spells CASSRTTGTGGEEQYF. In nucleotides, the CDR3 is TGTGCCAGCAGCCGAACGACAGGGACAGGGGGGGAGGAGCAGTACTTC. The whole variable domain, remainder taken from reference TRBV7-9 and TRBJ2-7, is DTGVSQNPRHKITKRGQNVTFRCDPISEHNRLYWYRQTLGQGPEFLTYFQNEAQLEKSRLLSDRFSAERPKGSFSTLEIQRTEQGDSAMYLCASSRTTGTGGEEQYFGPGTRLTVT.

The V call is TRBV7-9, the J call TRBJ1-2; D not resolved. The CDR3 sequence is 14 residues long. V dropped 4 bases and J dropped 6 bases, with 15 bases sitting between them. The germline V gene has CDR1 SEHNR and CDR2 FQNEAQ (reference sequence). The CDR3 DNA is TGTGCCAGCAGCTCGGAGGCGGCAGGCGATGGCTACACCTTC. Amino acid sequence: CASSSEAAGDGYTF. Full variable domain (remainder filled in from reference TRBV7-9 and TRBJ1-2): DTGVSQNPRHKITKRGQNVTFRCDPISEHNRLYWYRQTLGQGPEFLTYFQNEAQLEKSRLLSDRFSAERPKGSFSTLEIQRTEQGDSAMYLCASSSEAAGDGYTFGSGTRLTVV.

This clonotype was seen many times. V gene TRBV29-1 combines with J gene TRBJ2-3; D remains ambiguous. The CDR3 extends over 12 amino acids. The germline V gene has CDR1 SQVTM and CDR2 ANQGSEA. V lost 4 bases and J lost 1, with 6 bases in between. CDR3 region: CSVAAGTDTQYF. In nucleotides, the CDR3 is TGCAGCGTTGCGGCTGGCACAGATACGCAGTATTTT.

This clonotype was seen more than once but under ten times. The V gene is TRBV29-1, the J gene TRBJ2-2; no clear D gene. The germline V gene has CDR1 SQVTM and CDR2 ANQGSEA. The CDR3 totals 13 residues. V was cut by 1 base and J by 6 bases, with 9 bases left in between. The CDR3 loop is CSVEVGVSGELFF. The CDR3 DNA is TGCAGCGTTGAAGTTGGCGTATCCGGGGAGCTGTTTTTT.

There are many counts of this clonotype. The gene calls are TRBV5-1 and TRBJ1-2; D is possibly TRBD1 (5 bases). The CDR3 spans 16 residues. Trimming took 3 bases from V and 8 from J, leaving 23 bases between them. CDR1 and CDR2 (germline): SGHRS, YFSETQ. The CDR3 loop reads CASSSKLSIPREGYTF. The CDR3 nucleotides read TGCGCCAGCAGCTCAAAGCTATCTATTCCCAGGGAAGGCTACACCTTC.

CDR3 region: CATSRDPGGGRETQYF. The CDR3 region has the DNA TGTGCCACCAGCAGAGATCCTGGGGGGGGACGGGAGACCCAGTACTTC. The V call is TRBV15, the J call TRBJ2-5; 7 nucleotides align to TRBD2. Trimming cost V 0 bases and J 5 bases; bases outside gene matches: 9. The germline gives CDR1 LNHNV, CDR2 YYDKDF (reference sequence). The CDR3 consists of 16 residues.

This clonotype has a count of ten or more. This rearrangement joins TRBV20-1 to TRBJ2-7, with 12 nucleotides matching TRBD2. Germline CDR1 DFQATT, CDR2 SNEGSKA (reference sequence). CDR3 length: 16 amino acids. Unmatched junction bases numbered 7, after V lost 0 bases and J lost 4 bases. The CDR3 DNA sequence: TGCAGTGCTAGAGATGTACTAGCGGGGGGAGGATACGAGCAGTACTTC. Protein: CSARDVLAGGGYEQYF.

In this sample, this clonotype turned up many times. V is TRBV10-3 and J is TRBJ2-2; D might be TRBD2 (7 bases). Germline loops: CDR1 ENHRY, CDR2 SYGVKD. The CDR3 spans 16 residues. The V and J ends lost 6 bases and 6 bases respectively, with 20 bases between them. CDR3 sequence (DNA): TGTGCCATCAGCCCGAACTCCGCGGGGGCCTCCGGGGAGCTGTTTTTT. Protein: CAISPNSAGASGELFF.